A single sample gave rise to the 10 T cell receptor beta chains below, sequenced in a study of blood T cells in healthy people across ages (dated by TCRdb to the mid-2010s). Libraries were made using 5' RACE. The sequencer listed for this sample is Illumina HiSeq 2500. The second PCR ran for roughly 7 to 11 cycles and used a J-beta primer mix along with a sample-barcoded 5' primer. TCRdb took the public reads, trimmed them with fastp at Q25, ran MiXCR for clone calling and kept in-frame beta chains. For every CDR3 protein sequence, its rows merge into one entry that carries the most common genes and DNA. A total of about 680,000 distinct CDR3 sequences appear in this sample, 45% to 50% of them only once. Roughly 34% of the sample belongs to the ten largest clones. Sequencing used blood. These receptors originate from a woman aged 55 to 70 in good health.

The CDR3 spells CASSLRTGAIGYTF. CDR3 bases: TGTGCCAGCAGCCTCCGGACAGGGGCAATCGGCTACACCTTC. This chain links TRBV3-1 with TRBJ1-2; 9 positions match TRBD1. J was trimmed by 8 bases and V by 4 bases; bases with no gene match: 8. Germline loops: CDR1 LGHDT, CDR2 YNNKEL (reference sequence). The CDR3 runs 14 residues.

In its sample, this clonotype was seen a few times. This chain links TRBV7-2 with TRBJ2-7; D not resolved. The length of the CDR3 is 15 residues. Deletions cut 1 base from V and 3 bases from J, with 13 bases between. Germline loops: CDR1 SGHTA, CDR2 FQGNSA. CDR3 loop: CASSLGFGLFYEQYF. The CDR3 DNA is TGTGCCAGCAGCTTAGGGTTTGGCCTATTCTACGAGCAGTACTTC.

As regards this clonotype: One junction end disagrees with the germline gene, perhaps due to a read error. V and J are TRBV6-6 and TRBJ2-1; the match to TRBD2 covers 8 bases. This CDR3 contains 14 residues. The germline V gene encodes CDR1 MNHNY and CDR2 SVGAGI (reference sequence). The CDR3 DNA reads TGTGCCAGCGGAACTAGCGGCATCTACAAGGAGCAGTTCTTC. Translated, it gives CASGTSGIYKEQFF.

For this clonotype: Mismatch with germline at one junction end may stem from a read error. The chain combines TRBV18 with TRBJ2-4; a possible D gene is TRBD2 (6 bases). The CDR3 totals 17 residues. The germline V gene encodes CDR1 KGHSH and CDR2 LQKENI. CDR3 in DNA: TGCGCCAGCTCACTACAATCGGCCGGGAGAGGGAAAAACATTCAGTACTTC. It translates to CASSLQSAGRGKNIQYF.

The chain combines TRBV20-1 with TRBJ2-4; the match to TRBD2 covers 14 bases. The CDR3 covers 16 residues. Germline CDR1 DFQATT, CDR2 SNEGSKA (reference sequence). V trimming: 5 bases; J trimming: 0 bases; junction bases outside the gene matches: 3. This chain's CDR3 is CSALGLAGVAKNIQYF. As DNA, the CDR3 is TGCAGTGCTCTGGGACTAGCGGGAGTAGCCAAAAACATTCAGTACTTC.

The chain couples TRBV20-1 to TRBJ2-3; 7 nucleotides align to TRBD2. Germline values: CDR1 DFQATT, CDR2 SNEGSKA (reference sequence). The CDR3 extends over 14 amino acids. The ends lost 2 bases at V and 3 bases at J; junction bases unmatched: 5. CDR3 sequence: CSARFSGPTDTQYF. CDR3 DNA sequence: TGCAGTGCTAGATTTAGCGGGCCGACAGATACGCAGTATTTT.

This clonotype was observed a single time. The gene calls are TRBV3-1 and TRBJ2-5; maybe TRBD1 (6 bases). CDR3 length equals 15 residues. Germline loops: CDR1 LGHDT, CDR2 YNNKEL (reference sequence). With 4 bases removed from V and 1 base from J, the gap between germline ends came to 13 bases. The CDR3 protein is CASSRTGQLQETQYF. In DNA form, the CDR3 reads TGTGCCAGCAGCCGGACGGGACAACTCCAAGAGACCCAGTACTTC.

The V gene is TRBV29-1, the J gene TRBJ1-4; tentative D call: TRBD1 (5 bases). The CDR3 is 13 amino acids. The V end lost 6 bases, the J end lost 8 bases, and 16 bases lay between the germline ends. Germline V gene data show CDR1 as SQVTM and CDR2 as ANQGSEA. Here the CDR3 DNA reads TGCAGCGTGGGGGGTGGCCTCGGGGAAAAACTGTTTTTT. The encoded protein is CSVGGGLGEKLFF.

V gene TRBV13 combines with J gene TRBJ1-1, with 7 nucleotides matching TRBD1. CDR1 is PRHDT and CDR2 is FYEKMQ in the germline V gene (reference sequence). The CDR3 loop spans 16 amino acids. The ends lost 0 bases at V and 1 base at J; junction bases unmatched: 5. The CDR3 DNA reads TGTGCCAGCAGCTTAGGTCCACAGGGGAAGAACACTGAAGCTTTCTTT. Its protein is CASSLGPQGKNTEAFF. Filled out from reference TRBV13 and TRBJ1-1, the complete variable domain reads AAGVIQSPRHLIKEKRETATLKCYPIPRHDTVYWYQQGPGQDPQFLISFYEKMQSDKGSIPDRFSAQQFSDYHSELNMSSLELGDSALYFCASSLGPQGKNTEAFFGQGTRLTVV.

The J gene is TRBJ2-7, the V gene TRBV28; TRBD1 is a possible D gene (6 bases). Germline CDR1 MDHEN, CDR2 SYDVKM. V was cut by 10 bases and J by 4 bases, with 20 bases left in between. The CDR3 spans 14 residues. This CDR3 reads CAIRPPQGGYEQYF. The CDR3, as DNA: TGTGCCATTCGGCCTCCCCAAGGGGGATACGAGCAGTACTTC.